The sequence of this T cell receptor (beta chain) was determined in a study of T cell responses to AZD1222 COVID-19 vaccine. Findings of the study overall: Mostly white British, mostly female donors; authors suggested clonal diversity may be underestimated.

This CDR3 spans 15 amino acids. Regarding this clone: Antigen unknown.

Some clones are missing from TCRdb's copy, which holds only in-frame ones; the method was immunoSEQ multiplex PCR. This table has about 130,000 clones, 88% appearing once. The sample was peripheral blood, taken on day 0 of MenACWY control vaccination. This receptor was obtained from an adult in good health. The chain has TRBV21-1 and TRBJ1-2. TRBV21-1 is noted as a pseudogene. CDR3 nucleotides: TGTGCCAGCAGCAAAGGGGGGGCCCCCGGACATGGCTACACCTTC. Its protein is CASSKGGAPGHGYTF.